This TCR beta chain was sequenced for a study of regulatory T cells in long-lasting Graves disease. As for the study in general: Patients with persistent Graves' disease had over 5 years of antithyroid drugs and persistent TSH receptor antibodies.

This clonotype showed up just once. Its antigen is unknown. This CDR3 has 17 amino acids. CDR1 SGDLS and CDR2 YYNGEE come from the germline V gene. Trimming at V came to 0 bases and at J to 0 bases, leaving 8 bases not matched to a gene. Through Arm-PCR of CDR3 regions and iRepertoire HTBI primers, TCR beta libraries were built. In TCRdb, the multiplex PCR reads were re-called with MiXCR into one record per CDR3 protein. The table lists 600,000 to 800,000 distinct CDR3 sequences, around 32% of them singletons. Broader study findings: Favoring TRBV28, TRBJ1-2 and TRBJ2-5 was a feature seen in persistent disease. Shared public clonotypes totalled 2,741 in persistent patients, compared with around 880 in new patients.

The time point denotes: persistent/refractory GD, antithyroid drugs over 5 years with positive TRAb. Generation of the TCR library employed RNA extracted from PBMCs. The chain carries TRBV9 and TRBJ2-7; TRBD2 matches at 8 bases. Sequenced here: peripheral blood mononuclear cells (PBMCs), sampled when the disease was refractory, from a patient treated with antithyroid drugs. The clonotype was recovered from a female donor with Graves disease. The DNA of the CDR3 is TGTGCCAGCAGCGTAGAGGCTAGCGGGCACCTCTCCTACGAGCAGTACTTC. It codes for CASSVEASGHLSYEQYF.